This TCR beta chain was sequenced for a study of T cells in Graves' hyperthyroidism and ophthalmopathy. Study at large: Peripheral blood sampling occurred at initial diagnosis, before any treatment. Study conclusions and caveats: Most thyroid clonotypes expanded above 0.001 were also detected in blood.

Trimming removed 6 bases at V and 2 bases at J, with 13 bases between. The CDR3 covers 14 residues. On this clonotype itself: Its target is unknown.

RNA transcripts gave rise to amplified TCR beta CDR3 regions. The HTBI primer set was used in a first-round RT-PCR of the TCR CDR3. TCRdb ran MiXCR on the multiplex PCR reads and lists one entry per CDR3 protein. The sample consists of about 480,000 distinct CDR3 sequences, less than 25% of them appearing once. The chain links TRBV12-3 or TRBV12-4 to TRBJ1-1, with D hard to call. Sequenced sample: blood. The TCR sequence derives from a woman aged 25-40 years with Graves' ophthalmopathy. The CDR3 nucleotides read TGTGCCAGCAGCGTCAAAAGACTAAACACTGAAGCTTTCTTT. This gives the protein CASSVKRLNTEAFF.